The subject of this entry is one TCR beta chain. What antigen it recognizes has not been identified. Base-call qualities are not available, and no considerably larger clone is one nucleotide away. The immunoSEQ Assay, a bias-controlled multiplex PCR, was used to amplify TCRbeta CDR3 regions from genomic DNA. As for the original processing: Within the assay, amplification of reference gene primers was used to estimate how many nucleated cells each sample contained. To quantify the absolute abundance of each unique TCRbeta CDR3 rearrangement, sequence reads were collapsed and filtered. For each sample, productive Simpson clonality was calculated by taking the square root of Simpson's diversity index across productive rearrangements. TCRdb obtained this table from immuneACCESS and retained in-frame rearrangements with V and J assigned. These tables miss some clones; where compared with another copy, unresolved V genes account for less than half of the shortfall, and the remainder is unexplained. The V and J calls and clone size are taken from that table; D and trimming were inferred from the DNA. This sample holds tens of thousands of clones; about 89% were observed only once. In total, the top ten clones hold around 3.4% of the sample.

From its cysteine to its phenylalanine, the CDR3 spans 17 amino acids. Only the CDR3 region is kept as DNA, spanning 51 bases read in frame from base 1. Trimming removed 7 bases from V and 4 bases from J, leaving 23 bases between the germline ends. For CDR1 and CDR2, the germline V gene lists MDHEN and SYDVKM. Collaborating institutions collected whole blood in K2EDTA tubes following their own protocols. Collaborator samples were shipped for TCRbeta analysis as frozen whole blood, isolated PBMCs, or DNA extracted from either sample type. This specimen comes from a study of blood T cell repertoires in COVID-19 (TCRdb year 2020). Regarding the study in general: Samples from collaborators originated in the United States, Italy and Spain and spanned both the acute and convalescent phases of COVID-19. The samples were drawn from two sources: the first 160 participants of the ongoing ImmuneRACE study, and approximately 1,300 subjects contributed by 6 global collaborators. Subjects who had been exposed to COVID-19, were actively infected with it, or had recovered from it provided the deeply sampled blood TCRbeta repertoires that made up the dataset. The repertoires were released in a freely available public database intended as a resource for research on the immune response to SARS-CoV-2. Sample metadata almost always included a de-identified subject ID, COVID-19 status, age in years and sex. Where available, HLA class I and class II types were obtained from metadata supplied by the sample provider rather than from assay-based typing. The prospective study material was composed of cDNA or gDNA derived from T cells, B-cell-depleted T cells, or PBMCs. What the study reported, not specific to this receptor: The amount of clinical and demographic metadata varied by source and participant and was provided uncurated.

Sequenced input: peripheral blood. The chain was built from TRBV28 and TRBJ1-5; TRBD1 could be the D gene, as 5 bases match. The receptor comes from a woman aged 70-85 years with acute or convalescent COVID-19. CDR3 protein: CASTSRWGEFGNQPQHF. Read as DNA, the sequence is TGTGCCAGCACCTCGAGGTGGGGGGAATTCGGGAATCAGCCCCAGCATTTT. The variable domain in full, with residues beyond the CDR3 obtained from the reference TRBV28 and TRBJ1-5 genes, is DVKVTQSSRYLVKRTGEKVFLECVQDMDHENMFWYRQDPGLGLRLIYFSYDVKMKEKGDIPEGYSVSREKKERFSLILESASTNQTSMYLCASTSRWGEFGNQPQHFGDGTRLSIL.